Listed below are T cell receptor beta chains from one sample, sequenced in a study of OX40 agonist ivuxolimab in advanced cancers. The method was immunoSEQ multiplex PCR; TCRdb's version includes in-frame clones alone and lacks a portion of them. The data show tens of thousands of clones, 85% seen once. Sample: CD4+ or CD8+ T cells sorted from blood, taken in a trial of the OX40 agonist ivuxolimab. The receptors shown here come from an adult with an advanced solid tumor such as melanoma, head and neck, liver or kidney cancer. Each CDR3 is given with its conserved first and last residue. Fields, in order: J gene, V gene, CDR3 protein.

j_gene: TRBJ2-7
v_gene: TRBV4-1
CDR3aa: CASSPGTDYLSYEQYF

j_gene: TRBJ2-1
v_gene: TRBV27
CDR3aa: CASSPFLAGGLNEQFF

j_gene: TRBJ2-1
v_gene: TRBV7-8
CDR3aa: CASSLPRARYNEQFF

j_gene: TRBJ2-1
v_gene: TRBV11-2
CDR3aa: CASSNYNEQFF

j_gene: .
v_gene: TRBV28
CDR3aa: CASSWHHLQLPYEQYF

j_gene: TRBJ2-1
v_gene: TRBV7-8
CDR3aa: CASSLVGRGSYNEQFF

j_gene: TRBJ2-1
v_gene: TRBV28
CDR3aa: CASSQQGAAVGLDEQFF

j_gene: TRBJ2-2
v_gene: TRBV6-5
CDR3aa: CASSYSARGHTGELFF

j_gene: TRBJ2-7
v_gene: TRBV19
CDR3aa: CASSIGWGLPYEQYF

j_gene: TRBJ2-7
v_gene: TRBV18
CDR3aa: CASSRDRVTSYEQYF

j_gene: TRBJ2-2
v_gene: TRBV5-1
CDR3aa: CASSLASGGNTGELFF

j_gene: TRBJ1-3
v_gene: TRBV5-1
CDR3aa: CASSLDSSGNTIYF

j_gene: TRBJ2-1
v_gene: TRBV28
CDR3aa: CASSLTGEPHEQFF

j_gene: TRBJ1-5
v_gene: TRBV4-2
CDR3aa: CASSRSGGRDQPQHF

j_gene: TRBJ2-1
v_gene: TRBV7-9
CDR3aa: CASSLDRGRNEQFF

j_gene: TRBJ2-7
v_gene: TRBV5-1
CDR3aa: CASRRLAEYEQYF

j_gene: TRBJ1-5
v_gene: TRBV27
CDR3aa: CASSGGGNQPQHF

j_gene: TRBJ1-2
v_gene: TRBV7-9
CDR3aa: CASSPGQGPSGYTF

j_gene: TRBJ2-1
v_gene: TRBV7-6
CDR3aa: CASSFLLRGSSYNEQFF

j_gene: TRBJ2-7
v_gene: TRBV5-1
CDR3aa: CASSPGTALYEQYF

j_gene: TRBJ2-1
v_gene: TRBV27
CDR3aa: CASSLAGYNEQFF

j_gene: TRBJ2-2
v_gene: TRBV28
CDR3aa: CASSFRVRELFF

j_gene: TRBJ2-7
v_gene: TRBV6-5
CDR3aa: CATTGPATSEQYF

j_gene: TRBJ2-7
v_gene: TRBV7-2
CDR3aa: CASSLWTGYDEQYF

j_gene: TRBJ1-1
v_gene: TRBV28
CDR3aa: CASSGMNTEAFF

j_gene: TRBJ1-6
v_gene: TRBV21-1
CDR3aa: CASSNTVPAGTLTSPLHF

j_gene: TRBJ2-7
v_gene: TRBV14
CDR3aa: CASSQTRLGSHEQYF

j_gene: TRBJ2-7
v_gene: TRBV28
CDR3aa: CASTLGQSVYEQYF

j_gene: TRBJ2-3
v_gene: TRBV10-1
CDR3aa: CASSESTSGLFYTQYF

j_gene: TRBJ2-6
v_gene: TRBV6-4
CDR3aa: CASSEGGPSGANVLTF

j_gene: TRBJ1-6
v_gene: TRBV4-1
CDR3aa: CASSQGFATRSNSPLHF

j_gene: TRBJ2-2
v_gene: TRBV19
CDR3aa: CASSRFGTGELFF

j_gene: TRBJ2-2
v_gene: TRBV18
CDR3aa: CASSPRTANLNTGELFF

j_gene: TRBJ2-3
v_gene: TRBV18
CDR3aa: CASSPSGVGADTQYF

j_gene: TRBJ2-5
v_gene: TRBV7-9
CDR3aa: CASSRPTEQETQYF

j_gene: TRBJ2-2
v_gene: TRBV9
CDR3aa: CASNAGTANTGELFF

j_gene: TRBJ1-1
v_gene: TRBV6-6
CDR3aa: CASSDVDRGEAFF

j_gene: TRBJ2-5
v_gene: TRBV7-2
CDR3aa: CASSSRRGSGGETQYF

j_gene: TRBJ2-3
v_gene: TRBV15
CDR3aa: CATSRVDRATDTQYF

j_gene: TRBJ2-3
v_gene: TRBV11-1
CDR3aa: CASSPKWTALTDTQYF

j_gene: TRBJ1-1
v_gene: TRBV19
CDR3aa: CASGPQLRVTEAFF

j_gene: TRBJ2-7
v_gene: TRBV5-3
CDR3aa: CARSLDLRGERSEQYF

j_gene: TRBJ2-7
v_gene: TRBV6-1
CDR3aa: CAVRDSISYEQYF

j_gene: TRBJ1-2
v_gene: TRBV9
CDR3aa: CASSEGDSYGYTF